This T cell receptor beta chain comes out of a study of cytomegalovirus exposure and HLA in healthy donors. Study conclusions and caveats: Roughly uniform sequencing depth across donors was assumed, possibly incorrectly. The study listed approximately 160 cytomegalovirus-associated TCR beta chains.

Although they were nominally healthy when sampled, donors likely had unrecorded immune exposures. Points on this clone: The antigen is undetermined.

Primers for the PCR totalled 60 Vbeta and 13 Jbeta. The repertoire was sequenced with immunoSEQ multiplex PCR; TCRdb's copy has only in-frame clones and lacks some. This sample has over 95,000 clones, with more than 60% found just once. CDR3 length: 15 residues. The V end lost 4 bases, the J end lost 10 bases, and 17 bases lay between the germline ends. CDR1 is SGHTA, CDR2 FQGNSA, per germline. This sequence originates from a female donor in good health and CMV-seronegative. The chain carries TRBV7-2 and TRBJ1-6; D uncertain. Material for sequencing was PBMCs. Here the CDR3 reads CASSSSNARPSPLHF. The CDR3 DNA reads TGTGCCAGCAGCTCAAGTAATGCCAGGCCCTCACCCCTCCACTTT.